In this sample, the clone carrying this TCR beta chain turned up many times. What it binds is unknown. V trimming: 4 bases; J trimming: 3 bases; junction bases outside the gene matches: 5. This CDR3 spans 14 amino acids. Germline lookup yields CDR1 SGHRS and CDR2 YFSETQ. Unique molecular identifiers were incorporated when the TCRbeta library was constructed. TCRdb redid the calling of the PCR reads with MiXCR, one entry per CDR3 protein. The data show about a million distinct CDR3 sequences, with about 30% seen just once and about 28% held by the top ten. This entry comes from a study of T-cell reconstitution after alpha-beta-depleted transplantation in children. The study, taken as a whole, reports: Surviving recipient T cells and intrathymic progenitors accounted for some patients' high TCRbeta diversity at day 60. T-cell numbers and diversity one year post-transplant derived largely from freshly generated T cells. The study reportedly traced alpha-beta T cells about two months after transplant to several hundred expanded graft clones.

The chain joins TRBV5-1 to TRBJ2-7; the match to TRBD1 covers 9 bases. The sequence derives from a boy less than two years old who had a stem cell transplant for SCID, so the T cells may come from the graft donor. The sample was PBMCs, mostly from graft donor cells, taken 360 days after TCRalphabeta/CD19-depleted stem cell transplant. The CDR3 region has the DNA TGCGCCAGCAGCCAAAACAGGGGGCTCTACGAGCAGTACTTC. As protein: CASSQNRGLYEQYF.